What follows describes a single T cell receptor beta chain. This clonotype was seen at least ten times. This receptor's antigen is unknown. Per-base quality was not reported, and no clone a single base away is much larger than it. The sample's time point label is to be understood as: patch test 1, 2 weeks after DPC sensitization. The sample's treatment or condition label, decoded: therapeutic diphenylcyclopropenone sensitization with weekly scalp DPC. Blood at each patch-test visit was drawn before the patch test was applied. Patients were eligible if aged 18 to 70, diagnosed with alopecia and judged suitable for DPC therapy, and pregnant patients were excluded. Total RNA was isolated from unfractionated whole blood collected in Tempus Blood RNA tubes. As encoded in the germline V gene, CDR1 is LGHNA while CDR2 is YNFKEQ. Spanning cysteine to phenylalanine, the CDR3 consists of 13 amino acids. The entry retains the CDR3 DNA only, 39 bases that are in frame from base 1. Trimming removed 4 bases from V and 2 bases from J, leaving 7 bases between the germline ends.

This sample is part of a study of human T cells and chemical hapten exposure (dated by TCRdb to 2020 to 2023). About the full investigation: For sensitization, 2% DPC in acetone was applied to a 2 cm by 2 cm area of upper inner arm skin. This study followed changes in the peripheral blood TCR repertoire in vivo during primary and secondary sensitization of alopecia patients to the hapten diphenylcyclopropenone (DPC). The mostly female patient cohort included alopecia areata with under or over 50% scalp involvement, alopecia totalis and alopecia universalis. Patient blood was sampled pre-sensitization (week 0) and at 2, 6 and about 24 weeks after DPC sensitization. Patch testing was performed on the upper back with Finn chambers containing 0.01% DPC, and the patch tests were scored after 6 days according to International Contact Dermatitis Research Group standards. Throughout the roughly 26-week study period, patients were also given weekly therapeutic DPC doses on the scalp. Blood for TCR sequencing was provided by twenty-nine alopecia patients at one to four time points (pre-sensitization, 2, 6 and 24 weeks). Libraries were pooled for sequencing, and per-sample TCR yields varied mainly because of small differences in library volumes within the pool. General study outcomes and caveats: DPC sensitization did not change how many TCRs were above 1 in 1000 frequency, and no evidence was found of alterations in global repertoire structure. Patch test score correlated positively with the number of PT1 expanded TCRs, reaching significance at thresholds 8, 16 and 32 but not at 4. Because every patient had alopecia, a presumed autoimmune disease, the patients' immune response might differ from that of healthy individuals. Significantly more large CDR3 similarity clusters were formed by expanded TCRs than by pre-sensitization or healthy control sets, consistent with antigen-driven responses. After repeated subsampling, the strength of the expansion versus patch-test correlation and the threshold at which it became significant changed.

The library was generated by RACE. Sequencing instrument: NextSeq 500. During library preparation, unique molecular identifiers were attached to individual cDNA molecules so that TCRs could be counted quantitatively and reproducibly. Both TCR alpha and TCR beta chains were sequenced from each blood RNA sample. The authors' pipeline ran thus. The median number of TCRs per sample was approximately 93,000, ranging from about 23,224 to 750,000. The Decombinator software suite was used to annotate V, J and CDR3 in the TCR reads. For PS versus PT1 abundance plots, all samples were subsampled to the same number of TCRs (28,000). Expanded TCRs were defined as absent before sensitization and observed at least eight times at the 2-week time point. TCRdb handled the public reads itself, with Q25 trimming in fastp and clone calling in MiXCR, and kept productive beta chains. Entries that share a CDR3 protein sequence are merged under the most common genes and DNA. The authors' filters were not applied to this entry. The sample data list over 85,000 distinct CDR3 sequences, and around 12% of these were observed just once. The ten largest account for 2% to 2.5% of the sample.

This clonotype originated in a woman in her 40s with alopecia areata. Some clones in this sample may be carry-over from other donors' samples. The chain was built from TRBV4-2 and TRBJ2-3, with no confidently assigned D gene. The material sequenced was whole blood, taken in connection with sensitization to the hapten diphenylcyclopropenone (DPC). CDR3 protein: CASSPTHTDTQYF. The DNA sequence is TGTGCCAGCAGCCCAACACACACAGATACGCAGTATTTT.